The rows below give T cell receptor beta chains drawn from one sample of a study of T cell responses to AZD1222 COVID-19 vaccine. Clones were sequenced by immunoSEQ multiplex PCR, and TCRdb holds only the in-frame ones, with some missing. The sample holds approximately 100,000 clones, about 85% seen once. Sequenced here: peripheral blood, sampled 28 days after the second AZD1222 dose. Receptors were obtained from an adult who received the AZD1222 COVID-19 vaccine. CDR3s include the opening cysteine and the closing phenylalanine or tryptophan. D genes are given only for firm matches. The size of a clone is reported for some rows only, either as once, few or many, or as a class for expanded clones.

DNA: TGTGCCAGCAGCCCCGGCGAGGTCAATGAGCAGTTCTTC
CDR3: CASSPGEVNEQFF
length: 13
J: TRBJ2-1
size: .
V: TRBV7-9
D: .

DNA: TGCGCCAGCAGCCAAGAACGGGTCAGGGGATTGTACGAGCAGTACTTC
CDR3: CASSQERVRGLYEQYF
length: 16
J: TRBJ2-7
size: .
V: TRBV4-1
D: .

DNA: TGCAGTGCTAGTAGGGTGGTTGGCTATGGCTACACCTTC
CDR3: CSASRVVGYGYTF
length: 13
J: TRBJ1-2
size: .
V: TRBV20-1
D: .

DNA: TGTGCCAGCTCACCGCGGCAGGGCGGCTCTGGGGCCAACGTCCTGACTTTC
CDR3: CASSPRQGGSGANVLTF
length: 17
J: TRBJ2-6
size: once
V: TRBV18
D: .

DNA: TGCGCCAGCAGCTTGGACCATCAAGAGACCCAGTACTTC
CDR3: CASSLDHQETQYF
length: 13
J: TRBJ2-5
size: .
V: TRBV5-1
D: .

DNA: TGCGCCAGCAGCCCGCGACAGGCCGGGGGGGAGGATACGCAGTATTTT
CDR3: CASSPRQAGGEDTQYF
length: 16
J: TRBJ2-3
size: .
V: TRBV5-1
D: TRBD2

DNA: TGTGCCACCAGGGGACAAATGGAGACCCAGTACTTC
CDR3: CATRGQMETQYF
length: 12
J: TRBJ2-5
size: .
V: TRBV24-1
D: .

DNA: TGTGCCATCAGTGATCCTTCAGGACCTAATGAAAAACTGTTTTTT
CDR3: CAISDPSGPNEKLFF
length: 15
J: TRBJ1-4
size: .
V: TRBV10-3
D: .

DNA: TGTGCCTGGTTATTGGGGGGACAAATTAATTCACCCCTCCACTTT
CDR3: CAWLLGGQINSPLHF
length: 15
J: TRBJ1-6
size: .
V: TRBV30
D: .

DNA: TGTGCCAGCAGCTTATTAGAAAGTGACGGCTACACCTTC
CDR3: CASSLLESDGYTF
length: 13
J: TRBJ1-2
size: .
V: TRBV7-8
D: .

DNA: TGTGCCAGCAGCCAATGGACGGGTATATACTATGGCTACACCTTC
CDR3: CASSQWTGIYYGYTF
length: 15
J: TRBJ1-2
size: .
V: TRBV3-1/TRBV3-2
D: .

DNA: TGCGCCAGCAGCTTGGCCGGGACTAGCGTGCGTACGCAGTATTTT
CDR3: CASSLAGTSVRTQYF
length: 15
J: TRBJ2-3
size: .
V: TRBV5-1
D: TRBD2

DNA: TGCGCCAGCAGCTCAGGACTAGCGACCTACAATGAGCAGTTCTTC
CDR3: CASSSGLATYNEQFF
length: 15
J: TRBJ2-1
size: .
V: TRBV5-1
D: TRBD2

DNA: TGTGCCAGCAGCTACTCAACCACCGGGGAGCTGTTTTTT
CDR3: CASSYSTTGELFF
length: 13
J: TRBJ2-2
size: .
V: TRBV11-3
D: .

DNA: TGTGCCAGCAGCCTCCGGACAGGGGGCACTGAAGCTTTCTTT
CDR3: CASSLRTGGTEAFF
length: 14
J: TRBJ1-1
size: .
V: TRBV28
D: TRBD1

DNA: TGTGCCAGCAGCTTGGTTGGACTAGCGGGAGAAGATGAGCAGTTCTTC
CDR3: CASSLVGLAGEDEQFF
length: 16
J: TRBJ2-1
size: .
V: TRBV5-4
D: TRBD2

DNA: TGTGCCAGCAGCTTAGCAAGAAGCCAGGACTACGAGCAGTACTTC
CDR3: CASSLARSQDYEQYF
length: 15
J: TRBJ2-7
size: .
V: TRBV7-2
D: .

DNA: TGTGCCAGCAGTTTAGGGACAGGGGAAGCTTTCTTT
CDR3: CASSLGTGEAFF
length: 12
J: TRBJ1-1
size: .
V: TRBV12-3/TRBV12-4
D: TRBD1

DNA: TGCAGTGCTGAGTGGGGCTACGAGCAGTACTTC
CDR3: CSAEWGYEQYF
length: 11
J: TRBJ2-7
size: .
V: TRBV20-1
D: .

DNA: TGTGCCAGCAGTCCTCCCCTTCTGGAGCAGTACTTC
CDR3: CASSPPLLEQYF
length: 12
J: TRBJ2-7
size: once
V: TRBV28
D: .

DNA: TGTGCCAGCAGCTTGAGAGGAACCACTGAAGCTTTCTTT
CDR3: CASSLRGTTEAFF
length: 13
J: TRBJ1-1
size: .
V: TRBV5-8
D: .

DNA: TGTGCCAGTAGTACTGGGACACTTTCTAGCACAGATACGCAGTATTTT
CDR3: CASSTGTLSSTDTQYF
length: 16
J: TRBJ2-3
size: .
V: TRBV19
D: .

DNA: TGCGCCAGCAGTGAGTCAGGCTCAGGAAACACCATATATTTT
CDR3: CASSESGSGNTIYF
length: 14
J: TRBJ1-3
size: .
V: TRBV10-2
D: .

DNA: TGTGCCAGCAGCTTAACCTCTGGGGCCAACGTCCTGACTTTC
CDR3: CASSLTSGANVLTF
length: 14
J: TRBJ2-6
size: .
V: TRBV11-2
D: .

DNA: TGTGCCAGCAGCTTAGGCAGGCGTTACGAGCAGTACTTC
CDR3: CASSLGRRYEQYF
length: 13
J: TRBJ2-7
size: .
V: TRBV5-6
D: .

DNA: TGTGCCAGCAGCTTTCGAATCGAAACTAATGAAAAACTGTTTTTT
CDR3: CASSFRIETNEKLFF
length: 15
J: TRBJ1-4
size: few
V: TRBV7-6
D: .

DNA: TGTGCCAGCAGCCACTGGACCAACCTAGCCCCAGCGGGGGGGGCCTACAATGAGCAGTTCTTC
CDR3: CASSHWTNLAPAGGAYNEQFF
length: 21
J: TRBJ2-1
size: few
V: TRBV7-3
D: TRBD2

DNA: TGCAGCGCTGGGGTGAGCTCCTACAATGAGCAGTTCTTC
CDR3: CSAGVSSYNEQFF
length: 13
J: TRBJ2-1
size: .
V: TRBV29-1
D: .

DNA: TGTGCCAGCAGTTTGAGTGTGGGACTAGGGGCCCTATACACAGATACGCAGTATTTT
CDR3: CASSLSVGLGALYTDTQYF
length: 19
J: TRBJ2-3
size: .
V: TRBV28
D: TRBD2

DNA: TGTGCCAGCAGTTTATTACTAGGGTTCGATGAGCAGTTCTTC
CDR3: CASSLLLGFDEQFF
length: 14
J: TRBJ2-1
size: .
V: TRBV27
D: .

DNA: TGTGCCAGCAGCTTAGCCCACCGATACGAGCAGTACTTC
CDR3: CASSLAHRYEQYF
length: 13
J: TRBJ2-7
size: .
V: TRBV11-2
D: .

DNA: TGCGCCAGCAGCTTGGCGGGAGGGCTGGAGACCCAGTACTTC
CDR3: CASSLAGGLETQYF
length: 14
J: TRBJ2-5
size: .
V: TRBV5-1
D: TRBD2

DNA: TGTGCCAGTACCGAGACCCGGGCCAATTCACCCCTCCACTTT
CDR3: CASTETRANSPLHF
length: 14
J: TRBJ1-6
size: few
V: TRBV19
D: .

DNA: TGCAGCGTTGAAAAGGGGGCAGGAATCGGCTACACCTTC
CDR3: CSVEKGAGIGYTF
length: 13
J: TRBJ1-2
size: once
V: TRBV29-1
D: TRBD1

DNA: TGCGCCAGCAGCTTGGGCGCTACTGGGGCCAACGTCCTGACTTTC
CDR3: CASSLGATGANVLTF
length: 15
J: TRBJ2-6
size: .
V: TRBV5-1
D: .

DNA: TGTGCCAGCAGCCTGGATCCCGGGACTAGCCGATCCCGTGCGCAGTATTTT
CDR3: CASSLDPGTSRSRAQYF
length: 17
J: TRBJ2-3
size: .
V: TRBV5-6
D: TRBD2

DNA: TGTGCCAGCAGCGTAGGTCGATCCGCAACTAATGAAAAACTGTTTTTT
CDR3: CASSVGRSATNEKLFF
length: 16
J: TRBJ1-4
size: few
V: TRBV9
D: .

DNA: TGTGCCAGTTATGGGCGCGGCACCGGGGAGCTGTTTTTT
CDR3: CASYGRGTGELFF
length: 13
J: TRBJ2-2
size: .
V: TRBV19
D: .

DNA: TGTGCCAGCCAGACAGGGATTGGCAATCAGCCCCAGCATTTT
CDR3: CASQTGIGNQPQHF
length: 14
J: TRBJ1-5
size: once
V: TRBV4-2
D: TRBD1